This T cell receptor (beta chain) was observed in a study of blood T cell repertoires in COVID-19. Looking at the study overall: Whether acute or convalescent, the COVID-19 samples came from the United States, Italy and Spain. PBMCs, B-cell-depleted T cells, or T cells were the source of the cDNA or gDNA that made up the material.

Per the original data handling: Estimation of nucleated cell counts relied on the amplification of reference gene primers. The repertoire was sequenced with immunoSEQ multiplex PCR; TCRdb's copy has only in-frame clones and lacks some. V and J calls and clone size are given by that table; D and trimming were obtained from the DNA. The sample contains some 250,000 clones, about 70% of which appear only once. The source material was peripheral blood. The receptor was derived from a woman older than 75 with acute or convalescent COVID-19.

The CDR3 here is CASSSAPGGYWETQYF. The CDR3 nucleotides are TGTGCCAGCAGCTCGGCCCCAGGGGGATATTGGGAGACCCAGTACTTC. The V call is TRBV7-9, the J call TRBJ2-5, with 7 bases lining up with TRBD1. Trimming at V came to 4 bases and at J to 5 bases, leaving 13 bases not matched to a gene. The V gene's germline CDR1 is SEHNR and CDR2 FQNEAQ (reference sequence). The length of the CDR3 is 16 residues.